Below, 30 T cell receptor beta chains from the same sample are listed, as sequenced in a study of T cell changes during pregnancy in multiple sclerosis. Assay: immunoSEQ multiplex PCR; the TCRdb copy retains only in-frame clones and omits some. The repertoire holds fewer than 90,000 clones, with 91% as singletons. Sequencing was performed on peripheral blood, taken in the second trimester of pregnancy. The receptors here all came from a female donor with multiple sclerosis, enrolled in a pregnancy study.

J is TRBJ2-2 and V is TRBV6-5; 8 positions match TRBD2. Germline values: CDR1 MNHEY, CDR2 SVGAGI. The CDR3 is made up of 16 amino acids. The ends lost 0 bases at V and 0 bases at J; junction bases unmatched: 0. This CDR3 is CASSYSAGANTGELFF. The CDR3 coding sequence is TGTGCCAGCAGTTACTCAGCGGGAGCGAACACCGGGGAGCTGTTTTTT.

The rearrangement joins TRBV30 to TRBJ1-5; 8 positions agree with TRBD1. J lost 5 bases, V lost 0 bases, and 6 bases had no gene match. Per germline, CDR1 GTSNPN and CDR2 SVGIG (reference sequence). The CDR3 covers 15 residues. The CDR3 DNA is TGTGCCTGGAGTGTGAGAGGACAGGGCCATCAGCCCCAGCATTTT. Its protein product is CAWSVRGQGHQPQHF.

The rearrangement uses TRBV9 and TRBJ2-1; TRBD2 aligns across 11 bases. The CDR3 runs 17 residues. J gave up 7 bases and V 3 bases, and 12 bases lay outside the gene matches. Germline assignment: CDR1 SGDLS and CDR2 YYNGEE. This CDR3 reads CASSALGGLAGGNEQFF. The CDR3 DNA reads as TGTGCCAGCAGCGCATTAGGGGGGCTAGCGGGGGGTAATGAGCAGTTCTTC.

The J gene is TRBJ1-6, the V gene TRBV5-1, with TRBD1 as a possible D gene (5 bases). V lost 0 bases, J lost 10 bases, and 14 bases lay in between. Germline values: CDR1 SGHRS, CDR2 YFSETQ. The CDR3 length is 15 residues. Here the CDR3 reads CASSLDGRVESPLHF. The CDR3 bases are TGCGCCAGCAGCTTGGACGGCAGGGTGGAATCACCCCTCCACTTT.

The V call is TRBV7-2, the J call TRBJ2-7; D might be TRBD1 (5 bases). CDR3 length: 13 amino acids. V was trimmed by 5 bases and J by 2 bases, leaving 10 bases between them. Per germline, CDR1 SGHTA and CDR2 FQGNSA. The CDR3 is CASSVQAAYEQYF. The CDR3 nucleotides read TGTGCCAGCAGCGTACAGGCCGCCTACGAGCAGTACTTC.

This chain uses TRBV15 with TRBJ2-7; no firm D call. Germline lookup yields CDR1 LNHNV and CDR2 YYDKDF (reference sequence). There are 13 residues in the CDR3. V lost 0 bases and J 4 bases, leaving 7 bases between the germline ends. Here the CDR3 reads CATSRDSVYEQYF. In DNA, the CDR3 is TGTGCCACCAGCAGAGATTCTGTATACGAGCAGTACTTC.

The genes are TRBV9 and TRBJ1-2; D is perhaps TRBD1 (5 bases). CDR3 length: 16 residues. V gave up 0 bases and J gave up 7 bases, with 19 bases separating them. Germline assignment: CDR1 SGDLS and CDR2 YYNGEE. CDR3 coding DNA: TGTGCCAGCAGCGTAGCTACGGGGGGTGGGAGAGTTGGCTACACCTTC. Amino acids: CASSVATGGGRVGYTF.

The chain employs TRBV19 and TRBJ1-5; 10 positions agree with TRBD1. Germline V gene lookup returns CDR1 LNHDA and CDR2 SQIVND (reference sequence). V shed 6 bases and J 10 bases; nucleotides not matched to a gene: 6. The CDR3 totals 13 residues. The CDR3 nucleotides read TGTGCCAGTAGCCCCGGACAGGGGGTCCCCCAGCATTTT. Translated: CASSPGQGVPQHF.

J is TRBJ2-6 and V is TRBV5-8; perhaps TRBD2 as D (6 bases). The CDR3 loop spans 14 amino acids. The V end lost 5 bases, the J end lost 2 bases, and 8 bases lay between the germline ends. The germline gives CDR1 SGHTS, CDR2 YDEGEE. CDR3 DNA: TGTGCCAGCAGTTGGAGGGCTGGGGCCAACGTCCTGACTTTC. Its protein is CASSWRAGANVLTF.

The genes are TRBV7-9 and TRBJ1-6, with 10 bases identical to TRBD1. Germline V lookup: CDR1 SEHNR, CDR2 FQNEAQ (reference sequence). The CDR3 runs to 15 residues. After removal of 4 bases from V and 7 bases from J, the junction contained 4 bases not matched to a gene. As DNA, the CDR3 is TGTGCCAGCAGCTGGGGGACAGGGGCAAATTCACCCCTCCACTTT. Translating it yields CASSWGTGANSPLHF. Full variable domain (missing parts from reference TRBV7-9 and TRBJ1-6): DTGVSQNPRHKITKRGQNVTFRCDPISEHNRLYWYRQTLGQGPEFLTYFQNEAQLEKSRLLSDRFSAERPKGSFSTLEIQRTEQGDSAMYLCASSWGTGANSPLHFGNGTRLTVT.

V is TRBV2 and J is TRBJ1-6, with D possibly matching TRBD1 (6 bases). CDR1 SNHLY and CDR2 FYNNEI come from the germline V gene. This CDR3 has 17 residues. V was shortened by 6 bases and J by 2 bases, with 17 bases between the two germline ends. This CDR3 reads CASRVTGTGTYNSPLHF. As DNA, the CDR3 is TGTGCCAGCAGAGTTACAGGGACGGGCACCTATAATTCACCCCTCCACTTT.

V is TRBV6-6 and J is TRBJ2-1; a possible D gene is TRBD1 (6 bases). Looked up from germline, CDR1 is MNHNY and CDR2 is SVGAGI (reference sequence). The CDR3 is made up of 13 amino acids. With 6 bases removed from V and 9 bases from J, the gap between germline ends came to 15 bases. In DNA form, the CDR3 reads TGTGCCAGCAGGGGACAAGTGGGTGGTGAGCAGTTCTTC. Amino acids: CASRGQVGGEQFF.

The chain couples TRBV5-6 to TRBJ2-4; D gene unclear. Per the germline V gene, CDR1 is SGHDT and CDR2 is YYEEEE. The CDR3 sequence is 14 residues long. Trimming pared 4 bases from V and 0 bases from J, leaving 8 bases between. The CDR3 region has the DNA TGTGCCAGCAGCCTACCTCTAGCCAAAAACATTCAGTACTTC. Translated, it gives CASSLPLAKNIQYF.

Worth noting for this clone: A read error may account for a junction end that differs from germline. The chain links TRBV18 to TRBJ1-1; the D is unclear. In germline, CDR1 is KGHSH, CDR2 LQKENI. CDR3 size: 12 residues. The CDR3 reads CASSPAAAELVF. In DNA form, the CDR3 reads TGTGCCAGCTCACCAGCGGCAGCCGAATTAGTCTTT.

This clone has just a few counts. The J gene is TRBJ2-7, the V gene TRBV2; D remains ambiguous. V lost 6 bases and J 1 base, leaving 7 bases between the germline ends. CDR3 size: 12 residues. Germline V lookup: CDR1 SNHLY, CDR2 FYNNEI. The CDR3 protein is CASREQSYEQYF. CDR3 nucleotide sequence: TGTGCCAGCAGGGAGCAGTCCTACGAGCAGTACTTC.

This clone was seen once. This chain joins TRBV29-1 and TRBJ2-1, with 10 nucleotides matching TRBD2. V was clipped by 0 bases and J by 10 bases; unmatched bases: 6. Germline assignment: CDR1 SQVTM and CDR2 ANQGSEA. The length of the CDR3 is 14 residues. The CDR3 bases are TGCAGCGTTGAAGACAGCGGGGGGGCAAGGGAGCAGTTCTTC. Translated, it gives CSVEDSGGAREQFF.

The chain recombines TRBV6-5 with TRBJ2-3; TRBD2 matches at 7 bases. Trimming took 5 bases from V and 2 from J; bases not matched to a gene: 4. From germline, CDR1 is MNHEY and CDR2 SVGAGI. The CDR3 runs to 14 residues. The CDR3 region has the DNA TGTGCCAGCAGTCTCCGGGACTACACAGATACGCAGTATTTT. It encodes CASSLRDYTDTQYF.

This chain joins TRBV5-6 and TRBJ1-5, with a possible D match to TRBD1 (6 bases). The CDR3 runs to 16 residues. Germline V CDR1 and CDR2: SGHDT, YYEEEE. Trimming cost V 5 bases and J 6 bases, with 21 bases left between them. This CDR3 reads CASSSRQGGPSQPQHF. The CDR3 DNA follows: TGTGCCAGCAGTTCCAGACAAGGGGGACCGAGTCAGCCCCAGCATTTT.

V is TRBV10-1 and J is TRBJ2-6; D possibly corresponds to TRBD2 (5 bases). The CDR3 contains 18 residues. V lost 2 bases, J lost 0 bases, and 14 bases lay in between. CDR1 WNHNN and CDR2 SYGVQD come from the germline V gene (reference sequence). CDR3 residues: CASSETRTVPSGANVLTF. The DNA of the CDR3 is TGCGCCAGCAGTGAGACTCGGACTGTGCCCTCTGGGGCCAACGTCCTGACTTTC.

The V and J genes are TRBV18 and TRBJ2-3; 7 bases map to TRBD2. The germline gives CDR1 KGHSH, CDR2 LQKENI. J lost 1 base, V lost 6 bases, and 13 bases had no gene match. The CDR3 consists of 17 residues. The CDR3 DNA reads TGTGCCAGCTCTCCGCCTTCAGGACTAGGGGGCACAGATACGCAGTATTTT. Its protein is CASSPPSGLGGTDTQYF.

This clone was found a few times. The chain couples TRBV9 to TRBJ1-1, with a tentative D call TRBD1 (5 bases). CDR1 and CDR2 from the germline V gene are SGDLS and YYNGEE. The ends were cut back, 2 bases at V and 0 bases at J, with 8 bases in the middle. CDR3 length: 14 amino acids. The CDR3 sequence: CASSVTAMNTEAFF. The DNA for the CDR3 is TGTGCCAGCAGCGTGACAGCTATGAACACTGAAGCTTTCTTT.

V is TRBV4-1 and J is TRBJ2-1, with 10 bases fitting TRBD2. Germline V gene lookup returns CDR1 MGHRA and CDR2 YSYEKL. This CDR3 is built from 15 residues. Trimming took 3 bases from V and 3 from J; bases not matched to a gene: 2. The CDR3 bases are TGCGCCAGCAGCCACCTAGCGGGGGTCTACAATGAGCAGTTCTTC. It codes for CASSHLAGVYNEQFF.

This clone has more than one count but fewer than ten. The CDR3 region is CASSLVGATGVGNSPLHF. CDR3 nucleotide sequence: TGTGCCAGCAGCTTAGTAGGGGCTACAGGGGTTGGTAATTCACCCCTCCACTTT. The chain combines TRBV7-2 with TRBJ1-6; 7 bases are shared with TRBD1. Germline loops: CDR1 SGHTA, CDR2 FQGNSA. Germline trimming cut 1 base from V and 6 bases from J; bases unmatched to any gene: 12. There are 18 residues in the CDR3.

The chain joins TRBV18 to TRBJ2-5; the D gene is possibly TRBD1 (5 bases). This CDR3 region has 14 residues. Germline-derived CDR1 and CDR2 are KGHSH and LQKENI. V was shortened by 3 bases and J by 2 bases, with 10 bases between the two germline ends. The CDR3 spells CASSPRRGQETQYF. CDR3 DNA sequence: TGTGCCAGCTCACCGCGTAGGGGACAAGAGACCCAGTACTTC.

The rearrangement uses TRBV5-4 and TRBJ1-3; 7 bases map to TRBD1. V lost 5 bases and J lost 0; bases outside the gene matches: 5. The CDR3 covers 15 residues. Germline V lookup: CDR1 SGHNT, CDR2 YYREEE (reference sequence). The CDR3 sequence: CASRRDRGSGNTIYF. The CDR3, as DNA: TGTGCCAGCAGACGGGACAGAGGCTCTGGAAACACCATATATTTT.

This chain uses TRBV11-2 with TRBJ1-2; the D is unclear. The V end was cut by 3 bases, the J end by 8 bases, with 13 bases between. This CDR3 contains 13 residues. CDR1 and CDR2 from the germline V gene are SGHAT and FQNNGV. The CDR3 DNA reads as TGTGCCAGCAGCTTTGAGGCCCAGCGAGGCTACACCTTC. Its protein product is CASSFEAQRGYTF.

V is TRBV18 and J is TRBJ1-1, with D perhaps matching TRBD1 (5 bases). V was cut by 6 bases and J by 0 bases, with 8 bases left in between. CDR1 and CDR2 from the germline V gene are KGHSH and LQKENI. The CDR3 runs 13 residues. The CDR3 spells CASSGGMNTEAFF. Written as DNA, the CDR3 is TGTGCCAGCTCGGGGGGGATGAACACTGAAGCTTTCTTT.

This clone was observed once. This rearrangement joins TRBV6-5 to TRBJ2-7; 9 bases align to TRBD1. Germline lookup yields CDR1 MNHEY and CDR2 SVGAGI. The CDR3 has 15 amino acids. V shed 3 bases, J shed 2 bases, and the junction held 5 bases outside the gene matches. Here the CDR3 reads CASSYGGQGPYEQYF. The CDR3 DNA reads as TGTGCCAGCAGTTATGGGGGACAGGGTCCCTACGAGCAGTACTTC.

This clone showed up just once. This chain links TRBV19 with TRBJ2-4, with D perhaps TRBD2 (5 bases). Germline lookup yields CDR1 LNHDA and CDR2 SQIVND (reference sequence). Trimming took 2 bases from V and 5 from J, leaving 13 bases between them. This CDR3 comprises 15 residues. The CDR3 sequence: CASSIPTGRENIQYF. The CDR3 region has the DNA TGTGCCAGTAGTATACCGACTGGGAGAGAAAACATTCAGTACTTC.

This clone occurred once. The J gene is TRBJ2-5, the V gene TRBV4-1; D possibly corresponds to TRBD2 (6 bases). CDR1 MGHRA and CDR2 YSYEKL come from the germline V gene. Trimming shortened V by 1 base and J by 1 base, and 13 bases separated the two germline ends. The length of the CDR3 is 16 residues. The CDR3 protein is CASSQVGGNFQETQYF. In DNA, the CDR3 is TGCGCCAGCAGCCAAGTCGGAGGGAACTTCCAAGAGACCCAGTACTTC.